This entry lists 15 T cell receptor beta chains sequenced from one sample in a study of cytomegalovirus exposure and HLA in healthy donors. Primers: 60 Vbeta forward and 13 Jbeta reverse. Method: immunoSEQ multiplex PCR; TCRdb's copy keeps in-frame clones and lacks some. This sample has 150,000 or so clones; just under 80% occur once, and the top ten carry 2.5% to 3.5%. Sequencing was carried out using PBMCs. Every receptor here comes from a woman in her forties or fifties in good health and CMV-seropositive.

The chain carries TRBV30 and TRBJ2-3; D unclear. This CDR3 comprises 12 residues. The V gene's germline CDR1 is GTSNPN and CDR2 SVGIG (reference sequence). Deletions cut 5 bases from V and 6 bases from J, with 12 bases between. The CDR3, as DNA: TGTGCCTGGGGGTGGTACGGGGATACGCAGTATTTT. Its translation is CAWGWYGDTQYF.

The CDR3 is CASSQQENTEAFF. CDR3 sequence (DNA): TGTGCCAGCAGCCAACAGGAGAACACTGAAGCTTTCTTT. J is TRBJ1-1 and V is TRBV9; D is perhaps TRBD1 (5 bases). The CDR3 has 13 amino acids. V dropped 4 bases and J dropped 1 base, with 8 bases sitting between them. The germline gives CDR1 SGDLS, CDR2 YYNGEE.

The rearrangement links TRBV6-1 to TRBJ2-5; 11 bases fit TRBD2. The last part of the DNA fits TRBJ2-7 better; the J call may be wrong. The CDR3 length is 17 residues. Germline V gives CDR1 MNHNS, CDR2 SASEGT. The CDR3 DNA is TGTGCCAGCAGTGGAAGCGATCTAGCGGGGGGCCTCTACGAGCAGTACTTC. It codes for CASSGSDLAGGLYEQYF.

The chain joins TRBV7-2 to TRBJ2-3, with a tentative D call TRBD2 (6 bases). V lost 1 base to trimming and J lost 5 bases, with 13 bases between them. CDR1 is SGHTA and CDR2 is FQGNSA in the germline V gene. CDR3 length: 15 residues. CDR3 sequence reads: CASSLDGGSGDTQYF. The CDR3 DNA is TGTGCCAGCAGCTTAGACGGGGGATCAGGAGATACGCAGTATTTT. Full variable domain (remainder filled in from reference TRBV7-2 and TRBJ2-3): GAGVSQSPSNKVTEKGKDVELRCDPISGHTALYWYRQSLGQGLEFLIYFQGNSAPDKSGLPSDRFSAERTGGSVSTLTIQRTQQEDSAVYLCASSLDGGSGDTQYFGPGTRLTVL.

The chain combines TRBV27 with TRBJ2-1; 9 bases fit TRBD2. Germline V gives CDR1 MNHEY, CDR2 SMNVEV (reference sequence). With 7 bases clipped from V and 5 bases from J, the junction kept 6 bases outside the gene matches. The CDR3 runs to 14 residues. The CDR3 region has the DNA TGTGCCAGCACCATAGCGGGAGCACACAATGAGCAGTTCTTC. Its protein is CASTIAGAHNEQFF.

The gene calls are TRBV28 and TRBJ2-7; 8 nucleotides match TRBD2. Germline loops: CDR1 MDHEN, CDR2 SYDVKM. Germline trimming cut 6 bases from V and 0 bases from J; bases unmatched to any gene: 7. The CDR3 spans 15 residues. CDR3 loop: CASRLAGKSSYEQYF. CDR3 in DNA: TGTGCCAGCAGATTAGCGGGGAAGAGCTCCTACGAGCAGTACTTC.

The table lists this clone with a count of one. This sequence joins TRBV18 and TRBJ1-1; D might be TRBD1 (6 bases). Germline CDR1 reads KGHSH; CDR2 reads LQKENI. With 6 bases removed from V and 4 bases from J, the gap between germline ends came to 15 bases. The CDR3 spans 14 residues. Here the CDR3 reads CASSGPGGPTEAFF. The CDR3 nucleotides read TGTGCCAGCTCCGGACCGGGGGGGCCCACTGAAGCTTTCTTT.

This clone has a single count. The chain employs TRBV18 and TRBJ1-5; possibly TRBD1 for D (6 bases). The length of the CDR3 is 16 residues. Germline V gene data show CDR1 as KGHSH and CDR2 as LQKENI. V gave up 4 bases and J gave up 2 bases, with 15 bases separating them. In nucleotides, the CDR3 is TGTGCCAGCTCACTGCAGGGGCCCTATGGCAATCAGCCCCAGCATTTT. Amino acids: CASSLQGPYGNQPQHF.

The genes are TRBV19 and TRBJ1-4; 9 bases align to TRBD1. J was trimmed by 8 bases and V by 5 bases; bases with no gene match: 3. CDR3 length: 13 amino acids. Germline V gene lookup returns CDR1 LNHDA and CDR2 SQIVND (reference sequence). The CDR3 region has the DNA TGTGCCAGTAGTCGGGACAGGGAAGAAAAACTGTTTTTT. The encoded protein is CASSRDREEKLFF.

V is TRBV5-6 and J is TRBJ2-7; D perhaps matches TRBD2 (7 bases). With 4 bases removed from V and 3 bases from J, the gap between germline ends came to 20 bases. The CDR3 contains 16 residues. Germline V gene sequence: CDR1 SGHDT, CDR2 YYEEEE. This CDR3 reads CASSPKAGGAGYEQYF. As DNA, the CDR3 is TGTGCCAGCAGCCCCAAGGCTGGGGGGGCGGGCTACGAGCAGTACTTC.

This chain joins TRBV4-1 and TRBJ1-4; TRBD1 matches 8 bases. Germline CDR1 is MGHRA and CDR2 is YSYEKL. The V and J ends lost 4 bases and 5 bases, in that order; junction bases with no gene match: 6. The CDR3 is 15 residues long. The CDR3 is CASSPGQGGNEKLFF. In DNA, the CDR3 is TGCGCCAGCAGCCCCGGACAGGGAGGAAATGAAAAACTGTTTTTT.

This chain uses TRBV2 with TRBJ2-3; D is perhaps TRBD2 (6 bases). The germline V gene has CDR1 SNHLY and CDR2 FYNNEI. The CDR3 runs 15 residues. The V end lost 6 bases, the J end lost 0 bases, and 13 bases lay between the germline ends. CDR3 nucleotides: TGTGCCAGCAGCCAGGACTATTCTAGCACAGATACGCAGTATTTT. This codes for CASSQDYSSTDTQYF. Using reference TRBV2 and TRBJ2-3 for the parts outside the CDR3, the full variable domain is EPEVTQTPSHQVTQMGQEVILRCVPISNHLYFYWYRQILGQKVEFLVSFYNNEISEKSEIFDDQFSVERPDGSNFTLKIRSTKLEDSAMYFCASSQDYSSTDTQYFGPGTRLTVL.

Comments on this clone: This sample includes further DNA sequences coding for the same CDR3. The CDR3 is CASSRTGYGYTF. DNA of the CDR3: TGTGCCAGCAGCCGGACAGGGTATGGCTACACCTTC. The rearrangement joins TRBV6-5 to TRBJ1-2; the match to TRBD1 covers 8 bases. Trimming cost V 6 bases and J 5 bases; bases outside gene matches: 2. The CDR3 runs to 12 residues. In germline, CDR1 is MNHEY, CDR2 SVGAGI.

This clone was seen a few times. V is TRBV6-5 and J is TRBJ1-1; D gene unclear. The ends were cut back, 2 bases at V and 11 bases at J, with 12 bases in the middle. The CDR3 is 12 amino acids. CDR1 is MNHEY and CDR2 is SVGAGI in the germline V gene. The CDR3 coding sequence is TGTGCCAGCAGTTACAACGGGGAAAACGCTTTCTTT. This sequence encodes CASSYNGENAFF.

This chain links TRBV6-6 with TRBJ1-1; the match to TRBD1 covers 7 bases. CDR1 and CDR2 from the germline V gene are MNHNY and SVGAGI (reference sequence). V gave up 4 bases and J gave up 10 bases; unmatched junction bases: 15. The CDR3 is made up of 15 amino acids. In nucleotides, the CDR3 is TGTGCCAGCAGTTCCCCACAGGGGAAAGCAATCCCAGCTTTCTTT. This codes for CASSSPQGKAIPAFF.